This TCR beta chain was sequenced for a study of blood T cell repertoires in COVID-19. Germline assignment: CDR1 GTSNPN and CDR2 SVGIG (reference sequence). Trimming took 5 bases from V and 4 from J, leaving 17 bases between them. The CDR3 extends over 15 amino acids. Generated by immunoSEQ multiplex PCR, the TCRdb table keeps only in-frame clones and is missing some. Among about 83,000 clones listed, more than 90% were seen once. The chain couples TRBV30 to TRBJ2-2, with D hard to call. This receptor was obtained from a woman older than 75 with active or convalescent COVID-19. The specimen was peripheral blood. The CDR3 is CAWDLGPSSTGELFF. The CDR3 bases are TGTGCCTGGGATCTGGGCCCCTCGAGCACCGGGGAGCTGTTTTTT.